One and the same sample provided the 2 T cell receptor beta chains below, sequenced in a study of cytomegalovirus exposure and HLA in healthy donors. Profiling relied on immunoSEQ multiplex PCR, and the TCRdb table lists in-frame clones only, not all of them. The table has some 350,000 clones, around 87% seen once. Sequenced input: PBMCs. All receptors derive from a woman aged 25-40 years in good health and CMV-seropositive.

The rearrangement joins TRBV7-3 to TRBJ2-3, with a tentative D call TRBD1 (5 bases). This CDR3 has 14 residues. With 0 bases removed from V and 5 bases from J, the gap between germline ends came to 9 bases. CDR1 SGHTA and CDR2 FQGTGA come from the germline V gene. The CDR3 bases are TGTGCCAGCAGCTTAACTAGCCAGGGAGATACGCAGTATTTT. Translation gives CASSLTSQGDTQYF.

The chain employs TRBV18 and TRBJ1-2; 7 nucleotides agree with TRBD1. The J segment lost 6 bases and the V segment lost 3 bases, leaving 4 bases of the junction unmatched. CDR1 and CDR2 from the germline V gene are KGHSH and LQKENI. The length of the CDR3 is 13 residues. CDR3 amino acids: CASSPKTGNGYTF. CDR3 nucleotides: TGTGCCAGCTCACCGAAGACAGGGAATGGCTACACCTTC.